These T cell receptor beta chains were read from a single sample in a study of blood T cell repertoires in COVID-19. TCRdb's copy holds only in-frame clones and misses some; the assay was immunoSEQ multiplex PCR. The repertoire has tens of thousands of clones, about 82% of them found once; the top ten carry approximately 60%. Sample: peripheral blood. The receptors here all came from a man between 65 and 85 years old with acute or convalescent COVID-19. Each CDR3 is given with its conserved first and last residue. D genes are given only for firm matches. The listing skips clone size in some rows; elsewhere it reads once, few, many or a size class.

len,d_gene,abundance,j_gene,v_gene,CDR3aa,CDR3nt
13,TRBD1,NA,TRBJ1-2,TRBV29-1,CSVGTGGSYGYTF,TGCAGCGTAGGGACAGGGGGCTCCTATGGCTACACCTTC
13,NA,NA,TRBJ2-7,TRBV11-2,CASSLSGLYEQYF,TGTGCCAGCAGCTTATCGGGGTTGTACGAGCAGTACTTC
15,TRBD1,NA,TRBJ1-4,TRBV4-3,CASSQGQGDGEKLFF,TGCGCCAGCAGCCAAGGACAGGGGGACGGTGAAAAACTGTTTTTT
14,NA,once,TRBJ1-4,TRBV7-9,CASSSGQDNEKLFF,TGTGCCAGCAGCTCGGGACAAGACAATGAAAAACTGTTTTTT
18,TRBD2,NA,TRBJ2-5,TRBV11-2,CASSFGTSGIGGQETQYF,TGTGCCAGCAGCTTTGGGACTAGCGGGATAGGAGGGCAAGAGACCCAGTACTTC
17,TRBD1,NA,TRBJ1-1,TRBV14,CASSQDGGRDRDTEAFF,TGTGCCAGCAGCCAAGATGGGGGCCGGGACAGGGACACTGAAGCTTTCTTT
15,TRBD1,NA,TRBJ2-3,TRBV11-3,CASSLGGYSTDTQYF,TGTGCCAGCAGTTTAGGGGGCTACAGCACAGATACGCAGTATTTT
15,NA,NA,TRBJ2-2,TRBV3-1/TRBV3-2,CASTGGGARTGELFF,TGTGCCAGCACGGGAGGGGGCGCGCGAACCGGGGAGCTGTTTTTT
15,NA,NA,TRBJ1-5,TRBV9,CASSVAGSSNQPQHF,TGTGCCAGCAGCGTAGCGGGTAGTAGCAATCAGCCCCAGCATTTT
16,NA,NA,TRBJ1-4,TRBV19,CASSSRGGLANEKLFF,TGTGCCAGTAGCAGCCGGGGGGGCCTGGCTAATGAAAAACTGTTTTTT
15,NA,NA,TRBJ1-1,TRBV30,CAWNRDTASNTEAFF,TGTGCCTGGAACCGGGACACGGCCTCGAACACTGAAGCTTTCTTT
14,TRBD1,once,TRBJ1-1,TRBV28,CASSLETGGRVAFF,TGTGCCAGCAGTTTAGAGACAGGGGGACGTGTGGCTTTCTTT
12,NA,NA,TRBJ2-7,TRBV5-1,CASSPTDYEQYF,TGCGCCAGCAGCCCTACCGACTACGAGCAGTACTTC
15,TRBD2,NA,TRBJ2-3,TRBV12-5,CASGWGGLDTDTQYF,TGTGCTAGTGGTTGGGGGGGACTAGACACAGATACGCAGTATTTT
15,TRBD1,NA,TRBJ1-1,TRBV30,CAWVSGQGRITEAFF,TGTGCCTGGGTCTCGGGACAGGGGAGGATCACTGAAGCTTTCTTT
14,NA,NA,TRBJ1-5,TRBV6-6,CASRQGTTWQPQHF,TGTGCCAGCAGACAGGGTACGACCTGGCAGCCCCAGCATTTT
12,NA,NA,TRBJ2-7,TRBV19,CASSLAGAEQYF,TGTGCCAGTAGTTTGGCAGGGGCCGAGCAGTACTTC
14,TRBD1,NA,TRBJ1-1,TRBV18,CASSPEGARTEAFF,TGTGCCAGCTCACCGGAGGGGGCAAGGACTGAAGCTTTCTTT
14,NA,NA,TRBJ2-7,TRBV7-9,CASSLAARGHEQYF,TGTGCCAGCAGCTTAGCGGCCAGGGGTCACGAGCAGTACTTC
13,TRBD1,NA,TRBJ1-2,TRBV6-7,CATAETAGGLIAF,TGTGCCACAGCCGAGACGGCAGGGGGCTTAATCGCCTTC
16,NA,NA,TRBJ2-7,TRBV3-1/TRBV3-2,CASSQNFGGRAYEQYF,TGTGCCAGCAGCCAAAATTTTGGGGGCCGAGCCTACGAGCAGTACTTC
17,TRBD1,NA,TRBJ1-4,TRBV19,CASSPSQGIATNEKLFF,TGTGCCAGTAGTCCGTCACAGGGGATCGCAACTAATGAAAAACTGTTTTTT
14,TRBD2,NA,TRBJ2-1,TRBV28,CASSLPPGGDEQFF,TGTGCCAGCAGTTTACCGCCTGGGGGGGATGAGCAGTTCTTC
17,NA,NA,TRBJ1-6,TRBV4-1,CASSLFAGARDISPLHF,TGCGCCAGCAGCTTATTTGCGGGGGCGCGGGACATTTCACCCCTCCACTTT
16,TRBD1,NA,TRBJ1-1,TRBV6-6,CASSKYGTGLNTEAFF,TGTGCCAGCAGTAAGTACGGGACAGGGCTGAACACTGAAGCTTTCTTT
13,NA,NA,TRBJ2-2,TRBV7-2,CASSSILGGELFF,TGTGCCAGCAGCTCTATCCTCGGCGGAGAGCTGTTTTTT
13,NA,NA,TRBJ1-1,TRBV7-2,CASSPWDTRAAFF,TGTGCCAGCAGCCCCTGGGACACCCGAGCAGCTTTCTTT
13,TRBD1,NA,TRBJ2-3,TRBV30,CAWRQGITDTQYF,TGTGCCTGGAGACAGGGGATTACAGATACGCAGTATTTT
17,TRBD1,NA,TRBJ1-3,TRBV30,CAWSVQGGTGWGNTIYF,TGTGCCTGGAGTGTACAAGGAGGGACAGGGTGGGGAAACACCATATATTTT
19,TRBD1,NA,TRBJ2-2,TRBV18,CASSPITITGTGNTGELFF,TGTGCCAGCTCACCAATAACAATCACCGGGACAGGGAACACCGGGGAGCTGTTTTTT
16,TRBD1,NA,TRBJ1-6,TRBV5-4,CASSLVGTGSNSPLHF,TGTGCCAGCAGCTTGGTAGGGACAGGGTCGAATTCACCCCTCCACTTT
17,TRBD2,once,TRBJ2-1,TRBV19,CASSLRGGLGSYNEQFF,TGTGCCAGTAGTTTGCGGGGGGGCCTGGGATCCTACAATGAGCAGTTCTTC
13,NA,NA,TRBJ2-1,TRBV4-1,CASTPDRGNEQFF,TGCGCCAGCACCCCGGACCGGGGCAATGAGCAGTTCTTC
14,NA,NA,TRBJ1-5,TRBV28,CASSLSGGNQPQHF,TGTGCCAGCAGTTTATCCGGGGGCAATCAGCCCCAGCATTTT
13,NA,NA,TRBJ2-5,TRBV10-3,CATNDGDGETQYF,TGTGCCACCAACGACGGGGATGGGGAGACCCAGTACTTC
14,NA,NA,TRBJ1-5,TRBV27,CASRSRGGGRPQHF,TGTGCCAGCAGATCCCGAGGTGGCGGGAGGCCCCAGCATTTT
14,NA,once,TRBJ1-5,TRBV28,CASSGTHGGKAQHF,TGTGCCAGCTCCGGGACCCATGGGGGCAAGGCCCAGCATTTT
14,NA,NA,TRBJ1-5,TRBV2,CASRSGTSNQPQHF,TGTGCCAGCAGGTCCGGGACAAGCAATCAGCCCCAGCATTTT